These 10 T cell receptor beta chains were sequenced from one sample in a study of CD8 T cells in Susac syndrome. The RNA input was roughly 0.45 to 1 ug, and it was reverse transcribed with random hexamers. TCRdb ran MiXCR on the immunoSEQ multiplex PCR reads and lists one entry per CDR3 protein. The sample has fewer than 65,000 distinct CDR3 sequences; around 94% are singletons. Sequenced material: CD8+ T cells from PBMCs. All receptors derive from a human donor in good health.

V and J are TRBV12-3 or TRBV12-4 and TRBJ1-1; D is unresolved. Trimming removed 11 bases from V and 1 base from J, with 11 bases in between. This CDR3 spans 12 amino acids. As DNA, the CDR3 is TGTGCCGGTGTGACGGGGAACACTGAAGCTTTCTTT. Encoded protein: CAGVTGNTEAFF.

The J gene is TRBJ2-1, the V gene TRBV5-1; D tentatively reads TRBD1 or TRBD2 (5 bases each). The CDR3 totals 14 residues. The V gene lost 0 bases and the J gene lost 8 bases, with 12 bases spanning the gap. Germline V gives CDR1 SGHRS, CDR2 YFSETQ. The CDR3: CASSLVYRGDEQFF. The CDR3 DNA reads TGCGCCAGCAGCTTGGTTTATCGAGGGGATGAGCAGTTCTTC. The full variable domain, with the rest looked up from reference TRBV5-1 and TRBJ2-1, is KAGVTQTPRYLIKTRGQQVTLSCSPISGHRSVSWYQQTPGQGLQFLFEYFSETQRNKGNFPGRFSGRQFSNSRSEMNVSTLELGDSALYLCASSLVYRGDEQFFGPGTRLTVL.

V and J are TRBV27 and TRBJ1-1, with 9 bases aligning to TRBD1. Germline CDR1 reads MNHEY; CDR2 reads SMNVEV (reference sequence). V trimming: 7 bases; J trimming: 6 bases; junction bases outside the gene matches: 15. The CDR3 is 16 residues long. The CDR3, as DNA: TGTGCCAGCACACCGGGACAGGGTAGAATTTGGGCTGAAGCTTTCTTT. It codes for CASTPGQGRIWAEAFF.

The V gene is TRBV27, the J gene TRBJ2-3; 11 positions agree with TRBD1. This CDR3 is 17 amino acids long. Germline trimming cut 4 bases from V and 2 bases from J; bases unmatched to any gene: 8. Germline values: CDR1 MNHEY, CDR2 SMNVEV (reference sequence). CDR3 amino acids: CASSSVDRGLYTDTQYF. DNA of the CDR3: TGTGCCAGCAGTTCGGTGGACAGGGGGCTGTACACAGATACGCAGTATTTT.

This chain connects TRBV4-2 to TRBJ1-6, with 9 bases fitting TRBD1. This CDR3 spans 15 amino acids. Trimming removed 1 base from V and 10 bases from J; junction bases left unmatched: 5. Germline assignment: CDR1 LGHNA and CDR2 YNFKEQ. The DNA for the CDR3 is TGTGCCAGCAGCCAAGTGGACAGGGGAGGATCACCCCTCCACTTT. It specifies CASSQVDRGGSPLHF.

The rearrangement links TRBV7-9 to TRBJ2-3; D uncertain. CDR3 length: 15 amino acids. Trimming shortened V by 1 base and J by 4 bases, and 12 bases separated the two germline ends. The V gene's germline CDR1 is SEHNR and CDR2 FQNEAQ (reference sequence). The DNA of the CDR3 is TGTGCCAGCAGCTTAGGGCACCAGCAGGCAGATACGCAGTATTTT. Protein: CASSLGHQQADTQYF.

This chain connects TRBV13 to TRBJ2-7, with 12 bases identical to TRBD2. The ends lost 5 bases at V and 0 bases at J; junction bases unmatched: 11. This CDR3 has 18 amino acids. From germline, CDR1 is PRHDT and CDR2 FYEKMQ (reference sequence). CDR3 sequence reads: CASSPTTSGGDNSYEQYF. The CDR3 DNA follows: TGTGCCAGCAGCCCTACGACTAGCGGGGGCGATAACTCCTACGAGCAGTACTTC.

This clonotype was detected once. The chain has TRBV12-3 or TRBV12-4 and TRBJ2-7, with D possibly TRBD1 on 5 matching bases. The CDR3 sequence is 15 residues long. Between the trimmed V and J ends, which lost 1 base and 0 bases, there was a span of 10 bases. CDR3 sequence reads: CASSLDGRASYEQYF. For the CDR3, the DNA is TGTGCCAGCAGTTTAGACGGCAGGGCCTCCTACGAGCAGTACTTC.

J is TRBJ2-1 and V is TRBV19, with a tentative D call TRBD2 (5 bases). CDR3 length: 13 residues. Germline V lookup: CDR1 LNHDA, CDR2 SQIVND (reference sequence). Deletions cut 7 bases from V and 0 bases from J, with 7 bases between. DNA for the CDR3: TGTGCCAGTAAAGGGAGCTCCTACAATGAGCAGTTCTTC. It specifies CASKGSSYNEQFF.

V gene TRBV20-1 combines with J gene TRBJ1-1; D unresolved. Trimming took off 0 bases at V and 1 base at J, with 12 bases between the two ends. CDR1 and CDR2 from the germline V gene are DFQATT and SNEGSKA (reference sequence). The CDR3 loop spans 15 amino acids. CDR3 bases: TGCAGTGCTAGAGATTATCGCTCGGAGAACACTGAAGCTTTCTTT. It translates to CSARDYRSENTEAFF.